This T cell receptor (beta chain) comes out of a study of blood T cells in healthy people across ages. Study-wide context: Through template switching, about one barcoded beta molecule was captured per two T cells, as measured in model experiments.

Primed by a sample-barcoded 5' primer and a J-beta primer mix, a second PCR proceeded for 7 to 11 cycles. TCRdb re-called the 5' RACE reads through MiXCR, storing one row per CDR3 protein. Of under 2 million distinct CDR3 sequences in the sample, about 32% were seen once. A word on this clonotype: Its specificity is unknown.

Regarding the study as a whole: As naive T cell percentage varied, TCR beta diversity correlated strongly with it. Long-lived donors carried more naive CD4+ cells and greater diversity than aged donors. Age brought a roughly linear fall in TCR beta diversity measured per million T cells.

Germline V gives CDR1 SGHRS, CDR2 YFSETQ. The CDR3 sequence is 16 residues long. V was pared by 0 bases and J by 4 bases, with 5 bases of the junction left unmatched. The sequenced material came from blood. The source is a woman in her 30s in good health. The genes are TRBV5-1 and TRBJ2-3; 10 nucleotides line up with TRBD1. The CDR3 sequence: CASSLAGTGVSDTQYF. In DNA, the CDR3 is TGCGCCAGCAGCTTGGCCGGGACAGGGGTATCAGATACGCAGTATTTT.